This TCR beta chain was captured in a study of blood T cells in healthy people across ages. Study at large: Capturing about one barcoded beta molecule per two T cells was achieved by template switching. Study results and limitations: Older age went with lower TCR beta diversity per million T cells, in a roughly linear way. Across samples, TCR beta diversity tracked strongly with naive T cell percentage.

With respect to this clonotype: Its antigen is unknown.

The V end was cut by 6 bases, the J end by 1 base, with 16 bases between. CDR3 size: 15 residues. In germline, CDR1 is DFQATT, CDR2 SNEGSKA (reference sequence). Alongside a J-beta primer mix, a sample-barcoded 5' primer served in a second PCR lasting about 7 to 12 cycles. Each CDR3 protein is one row after TCRdb ran MiXCR on the 5' RACE reads. This sample has roughly 930,000 distinct CDR3 sequences, with around 48% found just once. The TCR comes from a man younger than 45 in good health. This sequence joins TRBV20-1 and TRBJ1-5, with D unclear. Sequences were obtained from blood. CDR3 sequence (DNA): TGCAGTGCAGAGCAAGCGGATTTGAGCAATCAGCCCCAGCATTTT. This codes for CSAEQADLSNQPQHF.